The 12 T cell receptor beta chains below were found in one sample sequenced in a study of T cells in Graves' hyperthyroidism and ophthalmopathy. Amplification yielded TCR beta CDR3 regions, with RNA transcripts as the source. Researchers ran a first-round RT-PCR on the TCR CDR3 using the HTBI primer set. TCRdb independently ran MiXCR on the multiplex PCR reads; one entry per CDR3 protein. The repertoire holds hundreds of thousands of distinct CDR3 sequences, with 15% to 20% as singletons. The material sequenced was blood. The receptors come from a man aged 35 to 55 with Graves' ophthalmopathy.

This clonotype was counted ten times or more. The chain couples TRBV18 to TRBJ1-6; 7 bases map to TRBD1. This CDR3 is built from 16 residues. Trimming removed 4 bases from V and 9 bases from J; junction bases left unmatched: 12. From germline, CDR1 is KGHSH and CDR2 LQKENI. The CDR3 loop reads CASSRGTVDLGSPLHF. Here the CDR3 DNA reads TGTGCCAGCTCACGGGGGACAGTCGACTTGGGTTCACCCCTCCACTTT.

V gene TRBV7-3 combines with J gene TRBJ2-2; D is perhaps TRBD2 (6 bases). Germline-derived CDR1 and CDR2 are SGHTA and FQGTGA. V gave up 1 base and J gave up 3 bases, with 9 bases separating them. The CDR3 consists of 15 residues. The CDR3 is CASSLNGRDTGELFF. The CDR3 DNA reads as TGTGCCAGCAGCTTAAACGGGAGAGACACCGGGGAGCTGTTTTTT.

This chain connects TRBV4-1 to TRBJ1-5; D gene ambiguous. V was shortened by 2 bases and J by 4 bases, with 9 bases between the two germline ends. Germline CDR1 and CDR2: MGHRA and YSYEKL. The CDR3 contains 14 residues. The CDR3: CASSQRTANQPQHF. Here the CDR3 DNA reads TGCGCCAGCAGCCAACGGACTGCTAATCAGCCCCAGCATTTT.

This clonotype was found a few times. The CDR3 region has the DNA TGCAGTGCTAGAGAGACTAGCGGGAGTGAATTATACACCGGGGAGCTGTTTTTT. Residues: CSARETSGSELYTGELFF. The chain has TRBV20-1 and TRBJ2-2, with 12 bases aligning to TRBD2. Germline V gives CDR1 DFQATT, CDR2 SNEGSKA (reference sequence). This CDR3 spans 18 amino acids. The V segment lost 0 bases and the J segment 3 bases; nucleotides outside the gene matches: 8.

The gene calls are TRBV7-9 and TRBJ1-2, with 8 bases identical to TRBD1. There are 14 residues in the CDR3. Germline V gene lookup returns CDR1 SEHNR and CDR2 FQNEAQ (reference sequence). With V trimmed by 5 bases and J by 12 bases, 14 bases remained unmatched. The CDR3 DNA reads TGTGCCAGCAGCAAAATCCTTGGGACAGGCGAACACACCTTC. Its protein product is CASSKILGTGEHTF.

In its sample, this clonotype was seen a few times. A single base separates this from a much larger clone, so it may be a read error. This chain connects TRBV12-3 or TRBV12-4 to TRBJ2-7, with D perhaps TRBD2 (5 bases). The CDR3 sequence is 12 residues long. V shed 5 bases and J shed 1 base, with 6 bases lying between them. The CDR3 nucleotides are TGTGCCAGCAGTGAGGGATCCTACGAGCAGTACTTC. Its protein product is CASSEGSYEQYF.

The chain uses TRBV2 and TRBJ1-5; D not certain. V was trimmed by 2 bases and J by 5 bases, leaving 4 bases between them. Germline CDR1 and CDR2: SNHLY and FYNNEI. This CDR3 has 12 residues. The CDR3: CASSERYQPQHF. DNA of the CDR3: TGTGCCAGCAGTGAAAGGTATCAGCCCCAGCATTTT.

This clonotype was observed at least ten times. This CDR3 is CSARDEAGGLYEQYF. The CDR3 region has the DNA TGCAGTGCTAGAGATGAGGCGGGGGGACTTTACGAGCAGTACTTC. The chain links TRBV20-1 to TRBJ2-7, with 8 bases identical to TRBD2. The CDR3 has 15 residues. Germline values: CDR1 DFQATT, CDR2 SNEGSKA (reference sequence). V gave up 0 bases and J gave up 4 bases; unmatched junction bases: 8.

This clonotype showed up just a few times. The chain has TRBV6-2 or TRBV6-3 and TRBJ2-3; TRBD2 is a possible D gene (5 bases). Germline CDR1 is MNHEY and CDR2 is SVGEGT. V was pared by 4 bases and J by 2 bases, with 13 bases between. The CDR3 extends over 15 amino acids. The CDR3 nucleotides read TGTGCCAGCAGTTCCCGGGATTCTCACACAGATACGCAGTATTTT. Protein: CASSSRDSHTDTQYF.

This clonotype was picked up many times. V gene TRBV18 combines with J gene TRBJ1-5; no reliable D call. The CDR3 has 14 amino acids. Germline-derived CDR1 and CDR2 are KGHSH and LQKENI. Trimming cost V 8 bases and J 0 bases, with 11 bases left between them. The CDR3 protein is CASSPGVSNQPQHF. In DNA, the CDR3 is TGTGCCAGCAGCCCCGGAGTTAGCAATCAGCCCCAGCATTTT.

At least ten counts were recorded for this clonotype. The chain employs TRBV3-1 and TRBJ2-5; no reliable D call. This CDR3 region has 13 residues. V was trimmed by 2 bases and J by 0 bases, leaving 4 bases between them. CDR1 is LGHDT, CDR2 YNNKEL, per germline (reference sequence). The CDR3 here is CASSQWNQETQYF. CDR3 nucleotides: TGTGCCAGCAGCCAATGGAACCAAGAGACCCAGTACTTC.

This clonotype was observed a few times. This chain uses TRBV7-8 with TRBJ2-3; D is perhaps TRBD2 (7 bases). V was pared by 1 base and J by 3 bases, with 14 bases between. Germline V gene lookup returns CDR1 SGHVS and CDR2 FQNEAQ. The CDR3 extends over 16 amino acids. The CDR3 is CASSLVGGGTTDTQYF. In nucleotides, the CDR3 is TGTGCCAGCAGCTTAGTAGGGGGGGGGACTACAGATACGCAGTATTTT.